This is a list of T cell receptor beta chains from one sample in a study of control samples from healthy donors and cancer patients. Libraries were prepared by immunoSEQ multiplex PCR; TCRdb keeps only in-frame clonotypes and omits some of them. The repertoire has about 98,000 clones, around 92% of them found once; the top ten carry about 2.5%. Sequenced: blood. These receptors were taken from a woman aged 18-30 years in good health. Both conserved end residues are part of each CDR3. D genes are given only for firm matches. Clone size, where shown, is once, few, many, or a class for clones that have expanded.

15	NA	TRBV4-2	TRBD2	TRBJ2-7	CASSQEAGDAYEQYF	TGTGCCAGCAGCCAAGAGGCGGGAGATGCCTACGAGCAGTACTTC
15	NA	TRBV6-2/TRBV6-3	TRBD1	TRBJ2-3	CASSPTGTGADTQYF	TGTGCCAGCAGTCCAACCGGGACAGGGGCAGATACGCAGTATTTT
15	NA	TRBV5-6	NA	TRBJ1-4	CASSWGGTTNEKLFF	TGTGCCAGCAGCTGGGGGGGAACAACTAATGAAAAACTGTTTTTT
16	NA	TRBV2	TRBD1	TRBJ1-5	CASSWTGENSNQPQHF	TGTGCCAGCAGTTGGACAGGAGAGAATAGCAATCAGCCCCAGCATTTT
15	NA	TRBV6-4	NA	TRBJ2-6	CASSEGGAGANVLTF	TGTGCCAGCAGTGAGGGGGGGGCGGGGGCCAACGTCCTGACTTTC
16	NA	TRBV18	NA	TRBJ1-4	CASSPAISGLGEKLFF	TGTGCCAGCTCACCCGCCATTTCCGGGTTAGGTGAAAAACTGTTTTTT
12	once	TRBV12-5	NA	TRBJ2-7	CASGLSAYEQYF	TGTGCTAGTGGTTTATCGGCCTACGAGCAGTACTTC
13	once	TRBV7-7	NA	TRBJ1-1	CASSLAKGTEAFF	TGTGCTAGCAGCTTAGCGAAGGGGACTGAAGCTTTCTTT
16	NA	TRBV15	NA	TRBJ1-6	CATSRVRAGANSPLHF	TGTGCCACCAGCAGAGTTCGGGCAGGTGCTAATTCACCCCTCCACTTT
13	NA	TRBV12-3/TRBV12-4	NA	TRBJ2-7	CASSLARYSEQYF	TGTGCCAGCAGTTTAGCGAGGTATTCCGAGCAGTACTTC
15	NA	TRBV6-4	TRBD1	TRBJ2-3	CASSPGTGDTDTQYF	TGTGCCAGCAGCCCCGGGACAGGGGACACAGATACGCAGTATTTT
15	NA	TRBV6-2/TRBV6-3	TRBD1	TRBJ2-5	CASSYGQAIQETQYF	TGTGCCAGCAGTTACGGACAGGCGATCCAAGAGACCCAGTACTTC
15	once	TRBV19	NA	TRBJ2-1	CASSIVGGIYNEQFF	TGTGCCAGTAGTATAGTGGGCGGTATCTACAATGAGCAGTTCTTC
15	once	TRBV18	NA	TRBJ2-3	CASSPTGKGTDTQYF	TGTGCCAGCTCACCCACGGGGAAAGGAACAGATACGCAGTATTTT
12	NA	TRBV3-1/TRBV3-2	NA	TRBJ1-2	CASSQGANGYTF	TGTGCCAGCAGCCAAGGAGCAAATGGCTACACCTTC
16	NA	TRBV10-1	TRBD2	TRBJ2-3	CASSDIAGAGTDTQYF	TGCGCCAGCAGTGACATAGCGGGAGCAGGAACAGATACGCAGTATTTT
15	NA	TRBV5-4	TRBD1	TRBJ2-2	CASSLEGAGTGELFF	TGTGCCAGCAGCTTGGAGGGGGCGGGCACCGGGGAGCTGTTTTTT
14	NA	TRBV2	NA	TRBJ1-5	CASSESWGNQPQHF	TGTGCCAGCAGTGAAAGTTGGGGGAATCAGCCCCAGCATTTT
15	NA	TRBV6-1	NA	TRBJ2-5	CASSEGETPPRGQYF	TGTGCCAGCAGTGAAGGGGAGACTCCTCCAAGAGGCCAGTACTTC
18	NA	TRBV19	TRBD1	TRBJ1-5	CASSIGIRGTGGNQPQHF	TGTGCCAGTAGTATAGGTATCCGGGGGACAGGGGGCAATCAGCCCCAGCATTTT
17	NA	TRBV11-3	NA	TRBJ2-4	CASSPMTGQIAKNIQYF	TGTGCCAGCAGCCCAATGACAGGTCAAATAGCCAAAAACATTCAGTACTTC
15	NA	TRBV27	NA	TRBJ2-7	CASSPDSGAPLEQYF	TGTGCCAGCAGTCCAGACTCCGGGGCCCCCTTGGAGCAGTACTTC
14	NA	TRBV3-1/TRBV3-2	NA	TRBJ2-7	CASSQTQGIYEQYF	TGTGCCAGCAGCCAAACACAGGGAATCTACGAGCAGTACTTC
15	NA	TRBV28	NA	TRBJ1-6	CASSPQGNYNSPLHF	TGTGCCAGCAGCCCACAGGGAAATTATAATTCACCCCTCCACTTT
17	NA	TRBV28	NA	TRBJ1-5	CASSFNREGYSNQPQHF	TGTGCCAGCAGTTTTAACAGGGAGGGTTATAGCAATCAGCCCCAGCATTTT
13	NA	TRBV7-2	NA	TRBJ2-7	CASSRGTQDEQYF	TGTGCCAGCAGCCGTGGGACGCAGGATGAGCAGTACTTC
16	NA	TRBV12-5	TRBD1	TRBJ1-4	CASGRVGTGLIEKLFF	TGTGCTAGTGGCCGGGTCGGGACAGGGCTTATTGAAAAACTGTTTTTT
15	NA	TRBV27	TRBD1	TRBJ1-5	CASSAWTGVNQPQHF	TGTGCCAGCAGTGCCTGGACAGGGGTTAATCAGCCCCAGCATTTT
13	NA	TRBV24-1	TRBD1	TRBJ1-2	CATRGTGGGGYTF	TGTGCCACCAGGGGGACAGGCGGGGGTGGCTACACCTTC
17	NA	TRBV7-9	TRBD1	TRBJ2-3	CASSLTSSGQGRDTQYF	TGTGCCAGCAGCCTAACCTCCTCGGGACAGGGTAGAGATACGCAGTATTTT
15	NA	TRBV27	NA	TRBJ2-1	CASSLGDRTYNEQFF	TGTGCCAGCAGTTTGGGGGACCGCACCTACAATGAGCAGTTCTTC
13	NA	TRBV30	NA	TRBJ1-1	CAWSAGFRMEAFF	TGTGCCTGGAGTGCTGGGTTTCGGATGGAAGCTTTCTTT
11	NA	TRBV30	NA	TRBJ1-2	CAWGRDYGYTF	TGTGCCTGGGGACGGGACTATGGCTACACCTTC
17	NA	TRBV25-1	TRBD2	TRBJ2-5	CASSVFLGTSGQETQYF	TGTGCCAGCAGTGTATTCCTCGGGACTAGCGGGCAAGAGACCCAGTACTTC
15	NA	TRBV7-2	NA	TRBJ2-2	CASSQKIRGPGELFF	TGTGCCAGCAGCCAAAAAATCAGGGGTCCCGGGGAGCTGTTTTTT
15	NA	TRBV15	NA	TRBJ1-3	CATSRDVRAGNTIYF	TGTGCCACCAGCAGAGATGTCCGGGCTGGAAACACCATATATTTT
15	NA	TRBV19	TRBD1	TRBJ2-3	CASSKDRASTDTQYF	TGTGCCAGTAGCAAAGACAGGGCGAGCACAGATACGCAGTATTTT
15	NA	TRBV24-1	TRBD2	TRBJ2-2	CATSELTSGSGELFF	TGTGCCACCAGTGAGCTTACTAGCGGGAGTGGGGAGCTGTTTTTT
13	once	TRBV9	NA	TRBJ1-2	CASSVASEAGYTF	TGTGCCAGCAGCGTAGCCTCGGAGGCTGGCTACACCTTC
13	NA	TRBV15	NA	TRBJ1-2	CATSRAGDYGYTF	TGTGCCACCAGCAGAGCAGGGGACTATGGCTACACCTTC
15	NA	TRBV2	NA	TRBJ1-1	CASSEESTLNTEAFF	TGTGCCAGCAGTGAAGAGAGCACACTGAACACTGAAGCTTTCTTT
14	NA	TRBV5-1	NA	TRBJ1-1	CASSSETGNTEAFF	TGCGCCAGCAGCTCAGAAACAGGGAACACTGAAGCTTTCTTT
12	NA	TRBV27	NA	TRBJ2-1	CASSFRGTEQFF	TGTGCCAGCAGTTTTAGAGGGACCGAGCAGTTCTTC
14	NA	TRBV7-3	NA	TRBJ2-5	CASSLTGGAETQYF	TGTGCCAGCAGCTTAACAGGGGGAGCGGAGACCCAGTACTTC
17	NA	TRBV5-6	TRBD1	TRBJ1-1	CASSSPRTGHRGIEAFF	TGTGCCAGCAGCTCCCCTCGGACAGGCCACCGGGGTATTGAAGCTTTCTTT
14	once	TRBV6-2/TRBV6-3	NA	TRBJ2-2	CASSGPTATGELFF	TGTGCCAGCAGTGGCCCGACAGCCACCGGGGAGCTGTTTTTT
17	NA	TRBV5-8	TRBD1	TRBJ1-1	CASSLEVGTGGNTEAFF	TGTGCCAGCAGCTTGGAAGTGGGGACAGGGGGAAACACTGAAGCTTTCTTT
16	NA	TRBV12-5	NA	TRBJ1-3	CASGIFRGAAGNTIYF	TGTGCTAGTGGCATCTTTCGGGGGGCAGCCGGAAACACCATATATTTT